Sequencing of this T cell receptor (beta chain) was carried out in a study of early stage breast cancer tumors. This clone was seen only a few times. Its antigen is unknown. The junction had 2 bases not matched to a gene; V was cut back by 1 base and J by 2 bases. This CDR3 contains 15 residues. CDR1 is SEHNR and CDR2 is FQNEAQ in the germline V gene (reference sequence). Study-wide points: Tumors had roughly 2.5-fold higher T cell density than normal breast.

Each sample had two DNA replicates, roughly 0.5 ug blood or roughly 1.6 ug tissue. Sequencing used immunoSEQ multiplex PCR; TCRdb keeps in-frame clones, though not all of them. The sample records about 48,000 clones, roughly 83% being singletons. This receptor was obtained from a person in their fifties with breast cancer. The specimen was blood. The chain couples TRBV7-9 to TRBJ2-7, with TRBD2 matching 10 bases. CDR3 in amino acids: CASSLGTSGPYEQYF. Written as DNA, the CDR3 is TGTGCCAGCAGCTTAGGGACTAGCGGCCCCTACGAGCAGTACTTC.